A single T cell receptor beta chain is shown here with its context. Its specificity is not known. Germline CDR1 and CDR2: ENHRY and SYGVKD. Trimming pared 6 bases from V and 1 base from J, leaving 12 bases between. The CDR3 is 14 residues long. The data were obtained in a study of beta chain features in type 1 diabetes. Study summary: The study found patients and healthy donors alike in age, gender and cell yields.

Overall study results and limits: Type 1 diabetes patients had moderately but significantly shorter TCRB CDR3s in all four CD4+ subsets.

The study reverse transcribed the entire isolated RNA, so it sequenced expressed TCRB transcripts. The protocol was immunoSEQ multiplex PCR, while the TCRdb copy is restricted to in-frame clones and leaves out a portion. The table records about 280,000 clones, around 16% of them present only once. The sequenced sample was naive CD4+ T cells from blood. This TCR was sampled from a man in his late teens or twenties with type 1 diabetes. The rearrangement uses TRBV10-3 and TRBJ1-1; D not certain. The CDR3 nucleotides read TGTGCCATCAGGATCTCTACCGGGAACACTGAAGCTTTCTTT. It codes for CAIRISTGNTEAFF.